In this sample, the clone carrying this T cell receptor beta chain turned up many times. The antigen is not known. Time point here: sample taken at primary tumor resection. This entry belongs to a study of spatial heterogeneity in lung cancer. The study's findings and limits: The number of expanded tumor alpha and beta chains correlated with mutation number.

TCRdb independently ran MiXCR on the 5' RACE reads; one entry per CDR3 protein. The data hold about 5,600 distinct CDR3 sequences, with around 4.8% observed a single time. Trimming removed 6 bases from V and 1 base from J; junction bases left unmatched: 1. CDR3 size: 15 residues. Germline V CDR1 and CDR2: MDHEN, SYDVKM. This clonotype was sampled from a male donor with early-stage non-small cell lung cancer. The sequences come from lung tumor tissue, collected at surgery. The V and J genes are TRBV28 and TRBJ2-2; 11 bases fit TRBD2. The CDR3: CASSGTSGNTGELFF. The CDR3 nucleotides read TGTGCCAGCAGCGGGACTAGCGGGAACACCGGGGAGCTGTTTTTT.